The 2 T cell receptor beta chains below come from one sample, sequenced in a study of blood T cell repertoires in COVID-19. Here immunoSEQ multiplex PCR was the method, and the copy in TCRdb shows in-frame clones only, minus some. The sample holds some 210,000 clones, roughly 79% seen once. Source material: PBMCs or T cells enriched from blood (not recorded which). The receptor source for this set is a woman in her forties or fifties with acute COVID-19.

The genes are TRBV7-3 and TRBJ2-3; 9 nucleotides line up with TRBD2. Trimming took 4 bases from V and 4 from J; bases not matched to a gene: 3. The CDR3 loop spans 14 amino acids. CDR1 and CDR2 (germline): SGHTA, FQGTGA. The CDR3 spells CASSSTSGADTQYF. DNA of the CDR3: TGTGCCAGCAGCTCGACTAGCGGCGCAGATACGCAGTATTTT.

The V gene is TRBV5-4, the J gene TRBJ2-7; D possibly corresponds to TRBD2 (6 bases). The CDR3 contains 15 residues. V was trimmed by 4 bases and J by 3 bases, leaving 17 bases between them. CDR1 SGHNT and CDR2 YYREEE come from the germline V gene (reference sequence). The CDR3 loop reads CASSQGGGGIYEQYF. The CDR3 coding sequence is TGTGCCAGCAGCCAGGGAGGTGGGGGTATCTACGAGCAGTACTTC.